The 26 T cell receptor beta chains listed next were all sequenced from one sample in a study of CD8+ T cells in alopecia areata. RNA, once extracted, was reverse transcribed into cDNA for use as the sequencing template. Profiling relied on immunoSEQ multiplex PCR, and the TCRdb table lists in-frame clones only, not all of them. This sample carries around 140,000 clones, 45% to 60% of them seen once, and the ten largest clones take more than 0.95%. Source: CD4+ T cells sorted from blood, taken at week 0. The receptors were sampled from a human donor with alopecia areata.

The count of this clone is one. This chain joins TRBV29-1 and TRBJ2-1, with 7 bases that match TRBD2. Germline V gene data show CDR1 as SQVTM and CDR2 as ANQGSEA. CDR3 size: 15 residues. Trimming took 4 bases from V and 9 from J; bases not matched to a gene: 15. The DNA for the CDR3 is TGCAGCGTTGTTGGATGGCGGGAGCTTTCCGGTGAGCAGTTCTTC. Its protein is CSVVGWRELSGEQFF.

This chain joins TRBV25-1 and TRBJ2-3; 10 bases map to TRBD2. Germline V gene lookup returns CDR1 MGHDK and CDR2 SYGVNS. This CDR3 has 15 amino acids. After removal of 3 bases from V and 1 base from J, the junction contained 1 base not matched to a gene. The CDR3 sequence is CASSDLAGGTDTQYF. The CDR3 DNA is TGTGCCAGCAGTGACCTAGCGGGAGGCACAGATACGCAGTATTTT.

J is TRBJ2-5 and V is TRBV7-6; 7 bases line up with TRBD1. With 6 bases clipped from V and 7 bases from J, the junction kept 11 bases outside the gene matches. CDR1 is SGHVS and CDR2 is FNYEAQ in the germline V gene. The CDR3 has 14 amino acids. CDR3 coding DNA: TGTGCCAGCAGTCAGGGGGACAGCTCAGGGACCCAGTACTTC. Protein product: CASSQGDSSGTQYF.

The chain uses TRBV29-1 and TRBJ2-1; D call uncertain. Germline CDR1 and CDR2: SQVTM and ANQGSEA. The ends were cut back, 3 bases at V and 9 bases at J, with 3 bases in the middle. The CDR3 contains 9 residues. In DNA, the CDR3 is TGCAGCGTTGACGTTGAGCAGTTCTTC. Encoded protein: CSVDVEQFF.

V and J are TRBV27 and TRBJ2-1; D possibly corresponds to TRBD2 (5 bases). The CDR3 sequence is 14 residues long. Between the trimmed V and J ends, which lost 8 bases and 5 bases, there was a span of 16 bases. Germline values: CDR1 MNHEY, CDR2 SMNVEV (reference sequence). CDR3 sequence (DNA): TGTGCCAGCCTCATAGCGAGATCAAACAATGAGCAGTTCTTC. Its translation: CASLIARSNNEQFF.

The V and J genes are TRBV5-4 and TRBJ2-5; 8 bases match TRBD2. CDR1 is SGHNT, CDR2 YYREEE, per germline (reference sequence). The CDR3 loop spans 14 amino acids. The junction had 3 bases not matched to a gene; V was cut back by 0 bases and J by 5 bases. The CDR3 reads CASSLASGYETQYF. The CDR3 DNA is TGTGCCAGCAGCTTGGCTAGCGGGTACGAGACCCAGTACTTC.

This clone was counted only a few times. The chain has TRBV7-9 and TRBJ2-2, with TRBD2 matching 10 bases. The CDR3 consists of 16 residues. The V segment lost 5 bases and the J segment 1 base; nucleotides outside the gene matches: 4. In germline, CDR1 is SEHNR, CDR2 FQNEAQ (reference sequence). The CDR3 region has the DNA TGTGCCAGCAGCCTCCGGACTAGCGGGAACACCGGGGAGCTGTTTTTT. Translation: CASSLRTSGNTGELFF. Looking up the rest from reference TRBV7-9 and TRBJ2-2 gives the full variable domain: DTGVSQNPRHKITKRGQNVTFRCDPISEHNRLYWYRQTLGQGPEFLTYFQNEAQLEKSRLLSDRFSAERPKGSFSTLEIQRTEQGDSAMYLCASSLRTSGNTGELFFGEGSRLTVL.

The chain combines TRBV9 with TRBJ2-4; D is possibly TRBD1 (6 bases). V was cut by 4 bases and J by 3 bases, with 8 bases left in between. Germline assignment: CDR1 SGDLS and CDR2 YYNGEE. This CDR3 has 13 amino acids. CDR3 bases: TGTGCCAGCAGCCCCAGGGGCAAAAACATTCAGTACTTC. Amino acids: CASSPRGKNIQYF. Full variable domain (rest looked up from reference TRBV9 and TRBJ2-4): DSGVTQTPKHLITATGQRVTLRCSPRSGDLSVYWYQQSLDQGLQFLIQYYNGEERAKGNILERFSAQQFPDLHSELNLSSLELGDSALYFCASSPRGKNIQYFGAGTRLSVL.

This clone appeared a few times. CDR3 nucleotide sequence: TGTGCCAGCAGTCGACTAGCGGGCCCAATCCAAGAGACCCAGTACTTC. Its translation is CASSRLAGPIQETQYF. The chain couples TRBV6-6 to TRBJ2-5; TRBD2 matches at 10 bases. V lost 5 bases, J lost 1 base, and 7 bases stayed unmatched. The CDR3 is made up of 16 amino acids. CDR1 is MNHNY, CDR2 SVGAGI, per germline (reference sequence).

The chain is built from TRBV4-1 and TRBJ2-1; D is ambiguous. The germline gives CDR1 MGHRA, CDR2 YSYEKL. CDR3 length: 15 amino acids. V lost 1 base to trimming and J lost 8 bases, with 15 bases between them. The CDR3 reads CASSQVVELEYEQFF. The CDR3 DNA follows: TGCGCCAGCAGCCAAGTGGTGGAGTTGGAGTATGAGCAGTTCTTC.

The rearrangement links TRBV29-1 to TRBJ2-1, with D tentatively TRBD1 or TRBD2 (5 bases each). Germline assignment: CDR1 SQVTM and CDR2 ANQGSEA. V shed 7 bases and J shed 6 bases, with 19 bases lying between them. This CDR3 region has 14 residues. Here the CDR3 reads CSASRGRAGNEQFF. CDR3 DNA sequence: TGCAGCGCCTCTCGGGGCAGGGCCGGCAATGAGCAGTTCTTC.

V gene TRBV6-1 combines with J gene TRBJ2-7; perhaps D is TRBD1 or TRBD2 (5 bases each). This CDR3 is built from 15 residues. V shed 0 bases and J shed 6 bases, with 15 bases lying between them. Germline V gene lookup returns CDR1 MNHNS and CDR2 SASEGT. CDR3: CASSEARRGTGEQYF. CDR3 DNA sequence: TGTGCCAGCAGTGAAGCCAGGAGAGGGACGGGCGAGCAGTACTTC.

CDR3 sequence reads: CASSLGQANTEAFF. CDR3 nucleotides: TGTGCCAGCAGCTTGGGACAGGCGAACACTGAAGCTTTCTTT. The rearrangement uses TRBV5-6 and TRBJ1-1; D perhaps matches TRBD1 (6 bases). Trimming stripped 0 bases from V and 1 base from J, with 7 bases between. Per germline, CDR1 SGHDT and CDR2 YYEEEE. This CDR3 comprises 14 residues.

This clone has a handful of counts. J is TRBJ2-1 and V is TRBV29-1; TRBD2 matches at 13 bases. The germline V gene has CDR1 SQVTM and CDR2 ANQGSEA. V lost 7 bases and J lost 7; bases outside the gene matches: 7. The CDR3 is made up of 14 amino acids. CDR3: CSARLAGGRNEQFF. The CDR3 nucleotides are TGCAGCGCCCGACTAGCGGGAGGAAGGAATGAGCAGTTCTTC.

V and J are TRBV14 and TRBJ2-7; unclear D gene. Germline CDR1 is SGHDN and CDR2 is FVKESK. The CDR3 covers 17 residues. V was pared by 4 bases and J by 3 bases, with 22 bases between. The CDR3 loop reads CASSPPEGRANLYEQYF. CDR3 coding DNA: TGTGCCAGCAGCCCTCCCGAAGGCCGGGCGAACCTCTACGAGCAGTACTTC.

V is TRBV29-1 and J is TRBJ2-2; TRBD2 matches 9 bases. J lost 7 bases, V lost 4 bases, and 7 bases had no gene match. CDR1 is SQVTM and CDR2 is ANQGSEA in the germline V gene. This CDR3 has 14 residues. The CDR3, as DNA: TGCAGCGTTGCCGCTAGCGGGATGGGCGGGGAGCTGTTTTTT. The encoded protein is CSVAASGMGGELFF.

V usage is TRBV7-2 and J usage is TRBJ2-7; 8 bases map to TRBD2. CDR1 is SGHTA, CDR2 FQGNSA, per germline. V gave up 2 bases and J gave up 2 bases; unmatched junction bases: 5. This CDR3 is built from 15 residues. The CDR3 bases are TGTGCCAGCAGCTTACACGCGGGAGGCCCCTACGAGCAGTACTTC. Protein: CASSLHAGGPYEQYF.

The chain links TRBV30 to TRBJ1-1, with D perhaps TRBD1 (5 bases). Germline values: CDR1 GTSNPN, CDR2 SVGIG (reference sequence). V was cut by 5 bases and J by 0 bases, with 19 bases left in between. The CDR3 loop spans 16 amino acids. Here the CDR3 DNA reads TGTGCCTGGCGTCTATTCGGGGGGTTCGTGAACACTGAAGCTTTCTTT. It encodes CAWRLFGGFVNTEAFF.

The sample holds a few counts of this clone. The J gene is TRBJ2-7, the V gene TRBV19; unclear D gene. Germline V gives CDR1 LNHDA, CDR2 SQIVND (reference sequence). V gave up 4 bases and J gave up 4 bases, with 11 bases separating them. The CDR3 loop spans 13 amino acids. The CDR3 loop reads CASSNKVWYEQYF. For the CDR3, the DNA is TGTGCCAGTAGTAACAAGGTGTGGTACGAGCAGTACTTC.

A remark on this clone: The junction and the germline gene differ at one end; a read error may be behind it. This rearrangement joins TRBV29-1 to TRBJ2-1, with D uncertain. The CDR3 sequence is 11 residues long. Germline-derived CDR1 and CDR2 are SQVTM and ANQGSEA. The DNA of the CDR3 is TGCAGCGTTGAGAGCAAGGGCGCGGTAATCTTC. Translated: CSVESKGAVIF.

The CDR3 nucleotides are TGCAGCGTGCGCGACCGGAACGGTGAGACCCAGTACTTC. Protein sequence: CSVRDRNGETQYF. The V and J genes are TRBV29-1 and TRBJ2-5; no clear D gene. V lost 6 bases to trimming and J lost 5 bases, with 16 bases between them. Germline V gene lookup returns CDR1 SQVTM and CDR2 ANQGSEA. The CDR3 sequence is 13 residues long. The full variable domain, completed using reference TRBV29-1 and TRBJ2-5, is SAVISQKPSRDICQRGTSLTIQCQVDSQVTMMFWYRQQPGQSLTLIATANQGSEATYESGFVIDKFPISRPNLTFSTLTVSNMSPEDSSIYLCSVRDRNGETQYFGPGTRLLVL.

DNA for the CDR3: TGTGCCAGCAGCTTGCGACAGGGAGTCGACGGGGAGCTGTTTTTT. It specifies CASSLRQGVDGELFF. The chain combines TRBV11-2 with TRBJ2-2; 7 positions agree with TRBD1. Germline V gives CDR1 SGHAT, CDR2 FQNNGV. This CDR3 contains 15 residues. V was clipped by 3 bases and J by 7 bases; unmatched bases: 8.

V is TRBV6-4 and J is TRBJ2-1; D call uncertain. This CDR3 comprises 14 residues. Germline loops: CDR1 MRHNA, CDR2 SNTAGT. V gave up 1 base and J gave up 6 bases, with 10 bases separating them. In DNA form, the CDR3 reads TGTGCCAGCAGTGACTTAGGGCAGTCCAATGAGCAGTTCTTC. Protein: CASSDLGQSNEQFF.

This clone was seen only a few times. This rearrangement joins TRBV6-6 to TRBJ2-2; D is perhaps TRBD2 (6 bases). The CDR3 has 14 amino acids. Trimming left V 4 bases short and J 7 bases short, with 13 bases between. Per the germline V gene, CDR1 is MNHNY and CDR2 is SVGAGI (reference sequence). CDR3 residues: CASSFSGGGGELFF. CDR3 sequence (DNA): TGTGCCAGCAGTTTTTCCGGGGGTGGCGGGGAGCTGTTTTTT.

The genes are TRBV5-1 and TRBJ1-2, with 7 bases matching TRBD1. The CDR3 is 14 amino acids. Per germline, CDR1 SGHRS and CDR2 YFSETQ. V was pared by 4 bases and J by 4 bases, with 7 bases of the junction left unmatched. The DNA of the CDR3 is TGCGCCAGCAGCCACGGACAGGATTTCTATGGCTACACCTTC. Protein sequence: CASSHGQDFYGYTF.

V and J are TRBV28 and TRBJ1-2; 7 bases are shared with TRBD1. J was trimmed by 8 bases and V by 3 bases; bases with no gene match: 6. Germline assignment: CDR1 MDHEN and CDR2 SYDVKM. This CDR3 comprises 13 residues. In nucleotides, the CDR3 is TGTGCCAGCAGTTTTTCCACAGGGGTAGGCTACACCTTC. Protein product: CASSFSTGVGYTF.